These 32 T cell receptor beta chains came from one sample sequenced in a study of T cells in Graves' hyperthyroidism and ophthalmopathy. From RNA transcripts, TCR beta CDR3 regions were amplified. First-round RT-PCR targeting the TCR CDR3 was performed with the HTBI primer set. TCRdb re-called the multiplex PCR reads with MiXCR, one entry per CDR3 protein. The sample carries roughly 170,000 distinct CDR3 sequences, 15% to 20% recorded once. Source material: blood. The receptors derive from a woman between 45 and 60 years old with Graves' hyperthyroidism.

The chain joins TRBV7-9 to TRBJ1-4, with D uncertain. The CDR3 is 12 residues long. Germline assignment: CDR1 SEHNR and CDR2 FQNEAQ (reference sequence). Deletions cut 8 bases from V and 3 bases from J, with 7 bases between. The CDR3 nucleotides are TGTGCCAGCCAAGGAGCTAATGAAAAACTGTTTTTT. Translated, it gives CASQGANEKLFF.

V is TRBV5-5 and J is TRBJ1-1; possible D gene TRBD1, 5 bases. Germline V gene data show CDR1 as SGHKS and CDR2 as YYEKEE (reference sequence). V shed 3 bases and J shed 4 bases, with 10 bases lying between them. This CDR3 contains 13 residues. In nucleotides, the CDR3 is TGTGCCAGCAGCTCCGACAGTGGCACTGAAGCTTTCTTT. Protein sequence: CASSSDSGTEAFF.

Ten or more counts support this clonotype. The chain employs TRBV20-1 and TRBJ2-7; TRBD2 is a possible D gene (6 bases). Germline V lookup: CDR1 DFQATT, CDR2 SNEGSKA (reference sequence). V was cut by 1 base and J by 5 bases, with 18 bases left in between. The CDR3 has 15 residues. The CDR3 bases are TGCAGTGCTAGAGGGTTGGGTAGGGGCGGGGACGAGCAGTACTTC. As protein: CSARGLGRGGDEQYF.

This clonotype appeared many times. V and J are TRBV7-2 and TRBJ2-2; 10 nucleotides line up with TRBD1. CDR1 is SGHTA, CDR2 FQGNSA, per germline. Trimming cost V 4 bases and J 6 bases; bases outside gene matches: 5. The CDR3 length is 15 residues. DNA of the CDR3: TGTGCCAGCAGCTCCCAAGGACAGGGGGCCGGGGAGCTGTTTTTT. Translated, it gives CASSSQGQGAGELFF.

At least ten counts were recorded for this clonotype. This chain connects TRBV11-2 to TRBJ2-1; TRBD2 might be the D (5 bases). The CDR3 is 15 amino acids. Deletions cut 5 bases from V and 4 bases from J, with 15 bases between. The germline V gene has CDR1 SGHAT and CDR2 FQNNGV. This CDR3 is CASSINPGLYNEQFF. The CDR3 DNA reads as TGTGCCAGCAGCATTAATCCAGGACTTTACAATGAGCAGTTCTTC.

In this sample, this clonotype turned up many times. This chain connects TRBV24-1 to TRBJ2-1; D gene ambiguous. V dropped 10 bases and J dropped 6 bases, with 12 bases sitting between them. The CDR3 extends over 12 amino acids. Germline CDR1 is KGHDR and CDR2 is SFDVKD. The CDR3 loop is CATGSEFNEQFF. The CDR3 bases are TGTGCCACTGGGTCGGAGTTCAATGAGCAGTTCTTC.

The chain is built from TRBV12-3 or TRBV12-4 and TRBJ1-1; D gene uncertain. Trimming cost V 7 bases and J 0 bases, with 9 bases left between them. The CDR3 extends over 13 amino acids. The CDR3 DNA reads TGTGCCAGCACCCTGGGCATGAACACTGAAGCTTTCTTT. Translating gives CASTLGMNTEAFF.

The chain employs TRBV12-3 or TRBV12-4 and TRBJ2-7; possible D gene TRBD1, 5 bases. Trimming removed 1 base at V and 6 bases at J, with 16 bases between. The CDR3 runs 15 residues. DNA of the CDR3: TGTGCCAGCAGTTTAGGGGTCCAGGGATTAGGCGAGCAGTACTTC. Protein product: CASSLGVQGLGEQYF.

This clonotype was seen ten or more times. Written as DNA, the CDR3 is TGTGCCAGTACGGATCCGGGAGTGTACTGGGGCTACACCTTC. This codes for CASTDPGVYWGYTF. The chain couples TRBV19 to TRBJ1-2; no firm D call. The CDR3 extends over 14 amino acids. Trimming stripped 7 bases from V and 8 bases from J, with 20 bases between. Looked up from germline, CDR1 is LNHDA and CDR2 is SQIVND (reference sequence).

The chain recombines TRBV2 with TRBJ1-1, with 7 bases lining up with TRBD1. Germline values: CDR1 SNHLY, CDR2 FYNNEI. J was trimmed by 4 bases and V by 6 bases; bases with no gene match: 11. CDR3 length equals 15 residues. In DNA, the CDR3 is TGTGCCAGCAGGGATAAGACAGGGCCGGGCACTGAAGCTTTCTTT. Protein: CASRDKTGPGTEAFF.

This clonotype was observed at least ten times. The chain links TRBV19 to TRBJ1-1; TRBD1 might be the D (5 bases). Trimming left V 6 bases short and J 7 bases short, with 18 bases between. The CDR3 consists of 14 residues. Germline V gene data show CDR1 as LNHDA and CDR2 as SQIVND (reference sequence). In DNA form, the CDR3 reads TGTGCCAGTAGATTCGGGACCCCCGGAAATGAAGCTTTCTTT. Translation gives CASRFGTPGNEAFF.

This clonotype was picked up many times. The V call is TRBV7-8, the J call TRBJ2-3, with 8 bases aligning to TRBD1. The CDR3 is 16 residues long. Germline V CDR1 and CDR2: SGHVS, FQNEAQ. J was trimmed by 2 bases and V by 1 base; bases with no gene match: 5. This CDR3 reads CASSLVSGGPTDTQYF. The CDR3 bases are TGTGCCAGCAGCTTAGTGTCAGGGGGCCCCACAGATACGCAGTATTTT.

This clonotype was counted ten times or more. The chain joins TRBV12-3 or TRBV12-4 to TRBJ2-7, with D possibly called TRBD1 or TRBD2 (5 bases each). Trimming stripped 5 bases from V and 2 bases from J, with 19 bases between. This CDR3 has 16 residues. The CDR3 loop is CASSQGTRPSPYEQYF. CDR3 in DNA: TGTGCCAGCAGTCAAGGGACCCGGCCGAGCCCCTACGAGCAGTACTTC.

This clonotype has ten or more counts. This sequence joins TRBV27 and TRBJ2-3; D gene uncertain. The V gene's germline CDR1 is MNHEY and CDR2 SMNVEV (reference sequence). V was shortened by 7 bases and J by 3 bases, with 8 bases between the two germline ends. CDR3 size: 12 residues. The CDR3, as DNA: TGTGCCAGCACTTCTTTAACAGATACGCAGTATTTT. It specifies CASTSLTDTQYF.

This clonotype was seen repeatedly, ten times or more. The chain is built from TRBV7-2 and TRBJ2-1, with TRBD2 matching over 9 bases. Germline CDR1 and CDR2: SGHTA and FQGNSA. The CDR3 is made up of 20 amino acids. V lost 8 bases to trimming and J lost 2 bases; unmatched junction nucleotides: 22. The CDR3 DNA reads TGTGCCAGCGCACCGCTTTACGTGGCGGGGGGGCAACGTCCCTACAATGAGCAGTTCTTC. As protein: CASAPLYVAGGQRPYNEQFF.

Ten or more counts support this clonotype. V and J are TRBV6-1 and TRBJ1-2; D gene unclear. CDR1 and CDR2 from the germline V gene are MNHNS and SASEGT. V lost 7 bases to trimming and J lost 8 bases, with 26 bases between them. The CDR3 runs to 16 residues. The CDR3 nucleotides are TGTGCCAGCACCCTAAAACAGACCCGCGGACCGGGGGGCTACACCTTC. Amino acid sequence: CASTLKQTRGPGGYTF.

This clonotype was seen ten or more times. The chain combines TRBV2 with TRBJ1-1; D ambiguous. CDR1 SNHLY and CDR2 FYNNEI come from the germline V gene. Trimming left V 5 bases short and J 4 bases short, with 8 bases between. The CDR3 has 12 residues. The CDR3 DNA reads TGTGCCAGCAGTCCCTTTGGCACTGAAGCTTTCTTT. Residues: CASSPFGTEAFF.

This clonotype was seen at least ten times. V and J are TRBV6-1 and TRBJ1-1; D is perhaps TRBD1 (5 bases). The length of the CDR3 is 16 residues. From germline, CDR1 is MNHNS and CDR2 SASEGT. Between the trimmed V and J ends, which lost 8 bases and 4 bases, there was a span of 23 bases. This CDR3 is CASGWVNRNRGTEAFF. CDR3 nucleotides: TGTGCCAGCGGCTGGGTGAACCGAAATAGGGGCACTGAAGCTTTCTTT.

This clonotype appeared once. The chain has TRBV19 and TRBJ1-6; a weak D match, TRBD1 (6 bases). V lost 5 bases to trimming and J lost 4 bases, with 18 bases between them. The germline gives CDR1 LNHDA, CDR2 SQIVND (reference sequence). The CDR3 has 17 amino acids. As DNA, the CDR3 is TGTGCCAGTAGTCTACGGGGGGGCCGCGATTATAATTCACCCCTCCACTTT. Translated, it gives CASSLRGGRDYNSPLHF.

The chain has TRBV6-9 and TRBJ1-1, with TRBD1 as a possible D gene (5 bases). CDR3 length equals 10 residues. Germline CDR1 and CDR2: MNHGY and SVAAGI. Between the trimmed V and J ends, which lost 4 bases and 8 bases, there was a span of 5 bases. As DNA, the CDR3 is TGTGCCAGCAGTTGGGGGGAAGCTTTCTTT. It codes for CASSWGEAFF.

The CDR3 DNA sequence: TGTGCCAGCAGCTTGGGCCGACAGGGGGTCACCGGGGAGCTGTTTTTT. It codes for CASSLGRQGVTGELFF. The chain is built from TRBV5-4 and TRBJ2-2; TRBD1 aligns across 9 bases. After removal of 0 bases from V and 4 bases from J, the junction contained 4 bases not matched to a gene. The CDR3 loop spans 16 amino acids. CDR1 and CDR2 from the germline V gene are SGHNT and YYREEE (reference sequence).

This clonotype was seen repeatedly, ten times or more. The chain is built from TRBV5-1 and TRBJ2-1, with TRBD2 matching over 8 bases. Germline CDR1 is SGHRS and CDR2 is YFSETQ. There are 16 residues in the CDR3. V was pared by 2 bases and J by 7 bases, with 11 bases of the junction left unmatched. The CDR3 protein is CASSFPIAGGPNEQFF. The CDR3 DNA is TGCGCCAGCAGCTTTCCCATTGCGGGGGGACCAAATGAGCAGTTCTTC.

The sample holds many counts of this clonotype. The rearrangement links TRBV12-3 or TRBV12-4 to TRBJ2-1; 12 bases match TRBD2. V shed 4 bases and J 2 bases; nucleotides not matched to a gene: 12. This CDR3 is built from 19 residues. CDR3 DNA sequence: TGTGCCAGCAGTTATCCGCGCCTGACTAGCGGGGGACCCTACAATGAGCAGTTCTTC. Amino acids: CASSYPRLTSGGPYNEQFF.

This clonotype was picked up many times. Here the CDR3 reads CASSTGTAPSTDTQYF. The CDR3 DNA is TGTGCCAGCAGCACAGGGACAGCTCCTAGCACAGATACGCAGTATTTT. The J gene is TRBJ2-3, the V gene TRBV7-2; 7 positions agree with TRBD1. The J segment lost 0 bases and the V segment lost 5 bases, leaving 8 bases of the junction unmatched. From germline, CDR1 is SGHTA and CDR2 FQGNSA. This CDR3 spans 16 amino acids. The full variable domain, its missing parts supplied by reference TRBV7-2 and TRBJ2-3, is GAGVSQSPSNKVTEKGKDVELRCDPISGHTALYWYRQSLGQGLEFLIYFQGNSAPDKSGLPSDRFSAERTGGSVSTLTIQRTQQEDSAVYLCASSTGTAPSTDTQYFGPGTRLTVL.

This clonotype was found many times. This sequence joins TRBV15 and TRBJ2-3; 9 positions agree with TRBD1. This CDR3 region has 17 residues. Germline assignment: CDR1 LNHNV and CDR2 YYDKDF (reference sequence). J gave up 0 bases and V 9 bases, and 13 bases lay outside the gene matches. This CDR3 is CATGIGDRDVSTDTQYF. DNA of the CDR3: TGTGCCACAGGCATCGGGGACAGGGATGTGAGCACAGATACGCAGTATTTT.

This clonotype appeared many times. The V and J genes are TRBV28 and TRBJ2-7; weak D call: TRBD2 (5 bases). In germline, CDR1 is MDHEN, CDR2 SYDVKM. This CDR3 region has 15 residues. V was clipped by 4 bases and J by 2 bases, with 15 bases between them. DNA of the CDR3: TGTGCCAGCAGTTCCCCTAGGGAGCAGGCCTACGAGCAGTACTTC. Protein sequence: CASSSPREQAYEQYF.

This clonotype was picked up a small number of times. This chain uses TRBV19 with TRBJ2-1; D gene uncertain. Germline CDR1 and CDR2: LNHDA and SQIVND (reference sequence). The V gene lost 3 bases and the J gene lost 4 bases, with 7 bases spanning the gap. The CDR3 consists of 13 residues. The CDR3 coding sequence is TGTGCCAGTAGTATGGCTATTTACAATGAGCAGTTCTTC. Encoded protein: CASSMAIYNEQFF.

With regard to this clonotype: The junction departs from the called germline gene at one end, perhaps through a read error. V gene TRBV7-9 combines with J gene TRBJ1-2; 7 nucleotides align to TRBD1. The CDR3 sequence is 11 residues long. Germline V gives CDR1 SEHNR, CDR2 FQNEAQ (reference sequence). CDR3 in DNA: TGTGCCAGCGGGGACAGCTATAGCTACACCTTC. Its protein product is CASGDSYSYTF.

CDR3 nucleotide sequence: TGTGCCAGCAGTTTAGCGGGAGGGTCGTGGGAGCAGTACTTC. It codes for CASSLAGGSWEQYF. V usage is TRBV28 and J usage is TRBJ2-7; 9 positions agree with TRBD2. Looked up from germline, CDR1 is MDHEN and CDR2 is SYDVKM. Trimming cost V 2 bases and J 7 bases; bases outside gene matches: 6. The CDR3 runs to 14 residues.

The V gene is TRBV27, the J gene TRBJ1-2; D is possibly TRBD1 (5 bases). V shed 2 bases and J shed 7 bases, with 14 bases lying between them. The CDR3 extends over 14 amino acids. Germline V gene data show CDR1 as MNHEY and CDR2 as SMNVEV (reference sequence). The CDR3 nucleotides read TGTGCCAGCAGTTTAACTTGGCAGGGAGCTGGCTACACCTTC. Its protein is CASSLTWQGAGYTF.

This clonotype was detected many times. The CDR3 DNA reads TGCAGTGCTAGCAGACTGAAGACTACAGGGGACTATGGCTACACCTTC. This gives the protein CSASRLKTTGDYGYTF. The chain joins TRBV20-1 to TRBJ1-2; 7 bases are a match to TRBD1. With V trimmed by 3 bases and J by 3 bases, 13 bases remained unmatched. The CDR3 is made up of 16 amino acids. Germline CDR1 and CDR2: DFQATT and SNEGSKA (reference sequence).

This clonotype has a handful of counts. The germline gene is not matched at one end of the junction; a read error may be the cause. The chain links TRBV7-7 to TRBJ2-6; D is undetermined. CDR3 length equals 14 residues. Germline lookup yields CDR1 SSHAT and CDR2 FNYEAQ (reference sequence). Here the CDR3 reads CASSLSPGANVLTF. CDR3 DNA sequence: TGTGCTAGCAGCCTCAGTCCTGGGGCCAACGTCCTGACTTTC.